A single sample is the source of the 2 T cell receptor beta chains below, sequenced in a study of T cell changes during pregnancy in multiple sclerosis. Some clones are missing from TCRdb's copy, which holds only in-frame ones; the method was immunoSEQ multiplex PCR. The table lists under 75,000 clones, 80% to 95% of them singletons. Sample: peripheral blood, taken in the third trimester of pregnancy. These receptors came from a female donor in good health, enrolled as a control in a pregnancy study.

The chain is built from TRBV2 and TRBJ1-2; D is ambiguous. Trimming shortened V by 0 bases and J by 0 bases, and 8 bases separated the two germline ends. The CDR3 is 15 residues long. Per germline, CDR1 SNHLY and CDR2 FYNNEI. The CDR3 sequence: CASSEARQTNYGYTF. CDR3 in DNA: TGTGCCAGCAGTGAAGCACGCCAGACTAACTATGGCTACACCTTC. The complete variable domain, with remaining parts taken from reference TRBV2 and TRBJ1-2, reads EPEVTQTPSHQVTQMGQEVILRCVPISNHLYFYWYRQILGQKVEFLVSFYNNEISEKSEIFDDQFSVERPDGSNFTLKIRSTKLEDSAMYFCASSEARQTNYGYTFGSGTRLTVV.

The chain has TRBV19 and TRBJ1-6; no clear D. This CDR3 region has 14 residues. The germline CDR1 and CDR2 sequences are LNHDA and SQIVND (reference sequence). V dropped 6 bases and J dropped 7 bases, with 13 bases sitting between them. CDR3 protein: CASRSTPGNSPLHF. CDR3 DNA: TGTGCCAGTAGATCGACCCCGGGGAATTCACCCCTCCACTTT.